One and the same sample provided the 31 T cell receptor beta chains below, sequenced in a study of blood T cells in healthy people across ages. Alongside a J-beta primer mix, a sample-barcoded 5' primer served in a second PCR lasting roughly 7 to 11 cycles. TCRdb reprocessed the 5' RACE reads via MiXCR and lists one record per CDR3 protein. The sample includes 1.5 million to 2 million distinct CDR3 sequences, just under 50% of them seen just once. The source material was blood. All receptors come from a woman aged 40 to 50 in good health.

The V call is TRBV29-1, the J call TRBJ1-2, with 8 positions matching TRBD1. The CDR3 is made up of 15 amino acids. Germline CDR1 is SQVTM and CDR2 is ANQGSEA. V lost 1 base, J lost 2 bases, and 6 bases stayed unmatched. This CDR3 reads CSVEGGQGANYGYTF. CDR3 coding DNA: TGCAGCGTTGAAGGGGGGCAGGGGGCAAACTATGGCTACACCTTC.

The J gene is TRBJ2-3, the V gene TRBV12-3 or TRBV12-4; the match to TRBD2 covers 10 bases. The V gene end was trimmed by 3 bases and the J gene end by 4 bases; junction bases not matched to a gene: 4. The CDR3 covers 15 residues. This CDR3 reads CASSFPLAGSDTQYF. The DNA of the CDR3 is TGTGCCAGCAGTTTTCCACTAGCGGGGTCAGATACGCAGTATTTT.

The CDR3 reads CASSVRSPRPGTSGDSSYEQYF. The CDR3 coding sequence is TGTGCCAGCAGTGTTAGGAGCCCTCGTCCCGGGACTAGCGGGGATAGCTCCTACGAGCAGTACTTC. This chain uses TRBV28 with TRBJ2-7, with 13 bases fitting TRBD2. V was clipped by 5 bases and J by 0 bases; unmatched bases: 22. CDR1 is MDHEN and CDR2 is SYDVKM in the germline V gene. CDR3 length equals 22 residues.

V gene TRBV6-2 or TRBV6-3 combines with J gene TRBJ2-1, with TRBD2 matching over 10 bases. Germline loops: CDR1 MNHEY, CDR2 SVGEGT. V lost 5 bases, J lost 7 bases, and 8 bases stayed unmatched. The CDR3 spans 15 residues. The CDR3 nucleotides read TGTGCCAGCAGTCGACCGGGACTAGCGACGAATGAGCAGTTCTTC. This gives the protein CASSRPGLATNEQFF.

This clonotype turned up a few times. The chain combines TRBV12-3 or TRBV12-4 with TRBJ2-4, with D possibly TRBD2 on 8 matching bases. V was cut by 6 bases and J by 6 bases, with 18 bases left in between. The CDR3 has 15 residues. CDR3 sequence: CASSPPGGGLNIQYF. As DNA, the CDR3 is TGTGCCAGCAGCCCTCCGGGAGGGGGCTTAAACATTCAGTACTTC.

This clonotype came up once. This sequence joins TRBV27 and TRBJ1-2; 7 positions agree with TRBD1. V shed 7 bases, J shed 5 bases, and the junction held 7 bases outside the gene matches. This CDR3 is built from 13 residues. In germline, CDR1 is MNHEY, CDR2 SMNVEV (reference sequence). CDR3 in amino acids: CASKTGEEYGYTF. DNA for the CDR3: TGTGCCAGCAAAACAGGGGAGGAGTATGGCTACACCTTC.

V gene TRBV29-1 combines with J gene TRBJ1-2, with D hard to call. Trimming stripped 1 base from V and 4 bases from J, with 4 bases between. The V gene's germline CDR1 is SQVTM and CDR2 ANQGSEA. The CDR3 is 11 residues long. CDR3 residues: CSVEATYGYTF. CDR3 DNA: TGCAGCGTTGAAGCCACCTATGGCTACACCTTC. The full variable domain, rest sourced from reference TRBV29-1 and TRBJ1-2, is SAVISQKPSRDICQRGTSLTIQCQVDSQVTMMFWYRQQPGQSLTLIATANQGSEATYESGFVIDKFPISRPNLTFSTLTVSNMSPEDSSIYLCSVEATYGYTFGSGTRLTVV.

The V and J genes are TRBV7-2 and TRBJ1-2; no reliable D call. The CDR3 sequence is 16 residues long. The germline CDR1 and CDR2 sequences are SGHTA and FQGNSA. Between the trimmed V and J ends, which lost 1 base and 4 bases, there was a span of 16 bases. The DNA of the CDR3 is TGTGCCAGCAGCTTAGGACCGAGCAGAGGATTCTATGGCTACACCTTC. This sequence encodes CASSLGPSRGFYGYTF.

This chain connects TRBV7-9 to TRBJ2-4, with D unclear. Germline lookup yields CDR1 SEHNR and CDR2 FQNEAQ (reference sequence). The CDR3 has 12 residues. Trimming removed 0 bases from V and 11 bases from J, with 8 bases in between. CDR3 region: CASSLAVGFQYF. CDR3 DNA: TGTGCCAGCAGCTTAGCGGTCGGATTTCAGTACTTC.

The chain employs TRBV7-2 and TRBJ2-5; D remains unclear. The DNA matches TRBJ2-7 better at its end, which makes the J call doubtful. This CDR3 is built from 13 residues. Germline V gives CDR1 SGHTA, CDR2 FQGNSA. This CDR3 reads CASSAETGREQYF. In nucleotides, the CDR3 is TGTGCCAGCAGCGCGGAGACTGGGCGCGAGCAGTACTTC.

This chain links TRBV2 with TRBJ1-5; D unresolved. Germline CDR1 is SNHLY and CDR2 is FYNNEI. V was pared by 8 bases and J by 0 bases, with 11 bases between. The CDR3 has 14 amino acids. The CDR3 protein is CASQADYSNQPQHF. The CDR3 coding sequence is TGTGCCAGCCAGGCAGATTATAGCAATCAGCCCCAGCATTTT. The whole variable domain, filled in from reference TRBV2 and TRBJ1-5, reads EPEVTQTPSHQVTQMGQEVILRCVPISNHLYFYWYRQILGQKVEFLVSFYNNEISEKSEIFDDQFSVERPDGSNFTLKIRSTKLEDSAMYFCASQADYSNQPQHFGDGTRLSIL.

This clonotype was counted only a few times. This chain joins TRBV12-3 or TRBV12-4 and TRBJ1-1; D possibly corresponds to TRBD1 (6 bases). Trimming shortened V by 3 bases and J by 2 bases, and 10 bases separated the two germline ends. The CDR3 sequence is 14 residues long. CDR3 sequence reads: CASSFQGPNTEAFF. The CDR3 DNA is TGTGCCAGCAGTTTTCAGGGGCCCAACACTGAAGCTTTCTTT.

This clonotype was seen ten or more times. The CDR3 DNA reads TGTGCCAGCAGTTTAGACAGAGACAATTCACCCCTCCACTTT. Encoded protein: CASSLDRDNSPLHF. The gene calls are TRBV12-3 or TRBV12-4 and TRBJ1-6; D gene ambiguous. The CDR3 has 14 residues. V dropped 1 base and J dropped 7 bases, with 8 bases sitting between them.

The sample holds a few counts of this clonotype. This chain joins TRBV9 and TRBJ2-1, with unresolved D. V lost 2 bases and J 2 bases, leaving 8 bases between the germline ends. The CDR3 is made up of 14 amino acids. CDR1 and CDR2 from the germline V gene are SGDLS and YYNGEE. CDR3 loop: CASSVSPTYNEQFF. The CDR3 region has the DNA TGTGCCAGCAGCGTTTCACCAACCTACAATGAGCAGTTCTTC.

This clonotype was detected a few times. V usage is TRBV7-2 and J usage is TRBJ2-7, with D possibly matching TRBD1 (6 bases). V was shortened by 6 bases and J by 0 bases, with 9 bases between the two germline ends. There are 13 residues in the CDR3. Germline CDR1 reads SGHTA; CDR2 reads FQGNSA. CDR3 coding DNA: TGTGCCAGCAGGCCGGACAGCTCCTACGAGCAGTACTTC. Translating it yields CASRPDSSYEQYF.

This sequence joins TRBV2 and TRBJ2-3; the D is unclear. Trimming shortened V by 6 bases and J by 0 bases, and 7 bases separated the two germline ends. There are 13 residues in the CDR3. Germline CDR1 is SNHLY and CDR2 is FYNNEI. This CDR3 is CASSKASTDTQYF. The CDR3 nucleotides are TGTGCCAGCAGCAAAGCGAGCACAGATACGCAGTATTTT.

The J gene is TRBJ2-1, the V gene TRBV6-2 or TRBV6-3; TRBD2 aligns across 10 bases. Trimming removed 0 bases from V and 8 bases from J; junction bases left unmatched: 7. The V gene's germline CDR1 is MNHEY and CDR2 SVGEGT. The CDR3 runs 16 residues. The CDR3: CASSYSQRGGWDEQFF. DNA for the CDR3: TGTGCCAGCAGTTACTCGCAGCGGGGGGGCTGGGATGAGCAGTTCTTC.

V is TRBV7-2 and J is TRBJ2-7; D possibly corresponds to TRBD2 (5 bases). From germline, CDR1 is SGHTA and CDR2 FQGNSA. This CDR3 contains 14 residues. The V end lost 5 bases, the J end lost 4 bases, and 15 bases lay between the germline ends. The CDR3 loop is CASSPRGKGYEQYF. CDR3 nucleotides: TGTGCCAGCAGCCCTCGGGGTAAGGGATACGAGCAGTACTTC.

Concerning this clonotype: One end of the junction varies from germline; a read error may be responsible. The chain is built from TRBV6-2 or TRBV6-3 and TRBJ2-4; D is perhaps TRBD1 or TRBD2 (6 bases each). This CDR3 contains 16 residues. The V gene's germline CDR1 is MNHEY and CDR2 SVGEGT. The DNA of the CDR3 is TGTGCCAGCAGTTCCGGGGGCCATTTAGCCAAAAACATTCGGTACTTC. It is translated as CASSSGGHLAKNIRYF.

The gene calls are TRBV5-1 and TRBJ2-1, with D hard to call. The V end was cut by 1 base, the J end by 0 bases, with 20 bases between. This CDR3 is 19 amino acids long. Germline values: CDR1 SGHRS, CDR2 YFSETQ. The CDR3 sequence is CASSLNQRDLLSSYNEQFF. The CDR3 DNA is TGCGCCAGCAGCTTGAACCAGCGCGACCTCCTGAGCTCCTACAATGAGCAGTTCTTC.

This rearrangement joins TRBV27 to TRBJ1-6; D perhaps matches TRBD1 (6 bases). V lost 3 bases to trimming and J lost 3 bases, with 9 bases between them. The CDR3 sequence is 15 residues long. Germline CDR1 and CDR2: MNHEY and SMNVEV (reference sequence). The CDR3 protein is CASSFRGLYNSPLHF. The CDR3 DNA is TGTGCCAGCAGTTTCCGGGGGCTCTATAATTCACCCCTCCACTTT.

V and J are TRBV11-2 and TRBJ2-7; 7 bases match TRBD2. There are 15 residues in the CDR3. Trimming cost V 4 bases and J 7 bases; bases outside gene matches: 13. Germline loops: CDR1 SGHAT, CDR2 FQNNGV. The CDR3 bases are TGTGCCAGCAGCTCAGACACTCCTAGGCGGGGGGAGCAGTACTTC. This gives the protein CASSSDTPRRGEQYF.

This clonotype was seen a few times. The chain recombines TRBV2 with TRBJ2-7; 10 nucleotides line up with TRBD1. The CDR3 sequence is 15 residues long. Germline trimming cut 4 bases from V and 1 base from J; bases unmatched to any gene: 4. Germline V gives CDR1 SNHLY, CDR2 FYNNEI. CDR3 loop: CASSGRTGGSYEQYF. The CDR3 DNA is TGTGCCAGCAGTGGCAGGACAGGGGGATCCTACGAGCAGTACTTC.

This chain connects TRBV4-2 to TRBJ2-3; 7 nucleotides match TRBD1. Germline CDR1 is LGHNA and CDR2 is YNFKEQ. Unmatched junction bases numbered 12, after V lost 0 bases and J lost 6 bases. The CDR3 sequence is 17 residues long. The CDR3 DNA reads TGTGCCAGCAGCCAAGACCTAACAGGGGCCCCTTCGGATACGCAGTATTTT. This gives the protein CASSQDLTGAPSDTQYF.

This sequence joins TRBV20-1 and TRBJ2-1, with unresolved D. With 5 bases removed from V and 5 bases from J, the gap between germline ends came to 13 bases. CDR1 DFQATT and CDR2 SNEGSKA come from the germline V gene (reference sequence). The CDR3 runs to 13 residues. This CDR3 reads CSAGTMTHNEQFF. The CDR3, as DNA: TGCAGTGCTGGCACGATGACTCACAATGAGCAGTTCTTC.

The J gene is TRBJ2-4, the V gene TRBV6-1; D might be TRBD1 or TRBD2, each matching 6 bases. CDR3 size: 14 residues. Germline loops: CDR1 MNHNS, CDR2 SASEGT. The ends were cut back, 6 bases at V and 7 bases at J, with 16 bases in the middle. In DNA form, the CDR3 reads TGTGCCAGCAGCGAGGCCGGGGGCTCGAACATTCAGTACTTC. Residues: CASSEAGGSNIQYF.

The chain joins TRBV6-4 to TRBJ1-1; 7 bases fit TRBD1. CDR3 size: 15 residues. The junction had 4 bases not matched to a gene; V was cut back by 2 bases and J by 1 base. Germline V gene sequence: CDR1 MRHNA, CDR2 SNTAGT. The CDR3 sequence: CASSDRGGPNTEAFF. CDR3 sequence (DNA): TGTGCCAGCAGTGACAGAGGGGGCCCGAACACTGAAGCTTTCTTT.

The chain recombines TRBV6-2 or TRBV6-3 with TRBJ2-3, with D perhaps TRBD2 (6 bases). CDR1 MNHEY and CDR2 SVGEGT come from the germline V gene. This CDR3 comprises 15 residues. Trimming took 10 bases from V and 2 from J, leaving 19 bases between them. CDR3 sequence reads: CATELLGGNTDTQYF. CDR3 coding DNA: TGTGCCACCGAACTCTTGGGCGGGAACACAGATACGCAGTATTTT.

This clonotype was seen more than once but under ten times. The CDR3, as DNA: TGTGCCAGCAGCTTAGCTACGGACAGACAAGAGACCCAGTACTTC. Its protein is CASSLATDRQETQYF. The J gene is TRBJ2-5, the V gene TRBV7-9; the D gene is possibly TRBD1 (6 bases). This CDR3 contains 15 residues. V was shortened by 0 bases and J by 2 bases, with 10 bases between the two germline ends. Looked up from germline, CDR1 is SEHNR and CDR2 is FQNEAQ (reference sequence).

This clonotype has just a few counts. The CDR3 coding sequence is TGTGCCAGCAGCTCCCCCTACAGTTCACCCCTCCACTTT. This sequence encodes CASSSPYSSPLHF. V usage is TRBV7-2 and J usage is TRBJ1-6, with D unclear. The CDR3 is 13 residues long. Germline CDR1 reads SGHTA; CDR2 reads FQGNSA. Trimming removed 4 bases at V and 9 bases at J, with 10 bases between.

This clonotype was seen a few times. V is TRBV27 and J is TRBJ2-5; TRBD2 is a possible D gene (7 bases). The germline CDR1 and CDR2 sequences are MNHEY and SMNVEV (reference sequence). Trimming took off 0 bases at V and 6 bases at J, with 17 bases between the two ends. This CDR3 region has 16 residues. The CDR3 DNA reads TGTGCCAGCAGTTTATCCGGGGGGCCGGGTGGAAAGACCCAGTACTTC. It specifies CASSLSGGPGGKTQYF.